The rows below give T cell receptor beta chains drawn from one sample of a study of blood T cell repertoires in COVID-19. Generated by immunoSEQ multiplex PCR, the TCRdb table keeps only in-frame clones and is missing some. The sample consists of over 60,000 clones, 84% of them appearing once. Sequenced sample: peripheral blood. These receptors all come from a man in his fifties with COVID-19, enrolled during active disease. Both conserved end residues are part of each CDR3. Some rows mark clone size as missing; the rest say once, few, many or name a class of expanded clone.

V: TRBV10-3; J: TRBJ1-5; size: few; CDR3: CAISEQGGGQPQHF
V: TRBV9; J: TRBJ1-1; size: -; CDR3: CASSVGDSTEAFF
V: TRBV24-1; J: TRBJ2-1; size: -; CDR3: CATSDDTGEQFF
V: TRBV11-2; J: TRBJ2-1; size: -; CDR3: CASSLVTGQHNEQFF
V: TRBV19; J: TRBJ1-5; size: -; CDR3: CASGGPSNQPQHF
V: TRBV6-2/TRBV6-3; J: TRBJ2-5; size: -; CDR3: CASSPFRVAGDRTQYF
V: TRBV5-6; J: TRBJ2-4; size: -; CDR3: CASSLVVAGGRDIQYF
V: TRBV2; J: TRBJ2-2; size: -; CDR3: CASKGQAGTGELFF
V: TRBV5-1; J: TRBJ1-1; size: -; CDR3: CASSSLGLGARTTEAFF
V: TRBV5-1; J: TRBJ2-2; size: few; CDR3: CASSPSGQGSGELFF
V: TRBV11-2; J: TRBJ2-2; size: once; CDR3: CASSLELSGGATGELFF
V: TRBV10-3; J: TRBJ2-5; size: -; CDR3: CAISESLTSAQETQYF
V: TRBV25-1; J: TRBJ1-1; size: -; CDR3: CASSEDRANTEAFF
V: TRBV5-1; J: TRBJ2-7; size: -; CDR3: CASSPPPLAGGPYEQYF
V: TRBV9; J: TRBJ2-1; size: -; CDR3: CASSVVSDSSEQFF
V: TRBV3-1/TRBV3-2; J: TRBJ2-4; size: -; CDR3: CASSQDPMTGNIQYF
V: TRBV6-1; J: TRBJ1-2; size: -; CDR3: CASSEGTGGYGYTF
V: TRBV6-5; J: TRBJ2-3; size: -; CDR3: CASRPGQGTDTQYF
V: TRBV18; J: TRBJ1-2; size: -; CDR3: CASSSGRDSYGYTF
V: TRBV5-6; J: TRBJ1-1; size: -; CDR3: CASSATGPLWNTEAFF
V: TRBV19; J: TRBJ1-5; size: -; CDR3: CASWDRGGNQPQHF
V: TRBV2; J: TRBJ2-5; size: -; CDR3: CASSEARQLQETQYF
V: TRBV2; J: TRBJ2-5; size: -; CDR3: CASSRDRETQYF
V: TRBV7-3; J: TRBJ2-1; size: -; CDR3: CASSPGWVDNEQFF
V: TRBV5-4; J: TRBJ1-1; size: -; CDR3: CASSLQGRNTEAFF
V: TRBV7-2; J: TRBJ1-6; size: -; CDR3: CASSPMGDRGSPLHF
V: TRBV27; J: TRBJ2-7; size: -; CDR3: CASSRTGPYEQYF
V: TRBV10-3; J: TRBJ2-7; size: few; CDR3: CAISPSGGEQYF
V: TRBV6-6; J: TRBJ2-1; size: -; CDR3: CASTAVGGHEQFF
V: TRBV2; J: TRBJ1-5; size: -; CDR3: CASSDSGNQPQHF
V: TRBV9; J: TRBJ2-5; size: -; CDR3: CASSVEQGADQETQYF
V: TRBV4-1; J: TRBJ1-1; size: once; CDR3: CASSQEEGSTEAFF